Listed here is a single TCR beta chain. Trimming took off 2 bases at V and 5 bases at J, with 15 bases between the two ends. From germline, CDR1 is SQVTM and CDR2 ANQGSEA. CDR3 size: 14 residues. The data originate from a study of shared clonotypes between healthy human individuals. Libraries were prepared by immunoSEQ multiplex PCR; TCRdb keeps only in-frame clonotypes and omits some of them. The table includes some 470,000 clones, 70% to 80% detected once. This TCR derives from a woman in her 40s in good health. Some clones in this sample may be carry-over from other donors' samples. This sequence joins TRBV29-1 and TRBJ2-5, with a possible D match to TRBD2 (6 bases). Sequencing was done on a sample of PBMCs. CDR3 protein: CSVESWAGRETQYF. DNA for the CDR3: TGCAGCGTTGAATCGTGGGCAGGGAGGGAGACCCAGTACTTC.